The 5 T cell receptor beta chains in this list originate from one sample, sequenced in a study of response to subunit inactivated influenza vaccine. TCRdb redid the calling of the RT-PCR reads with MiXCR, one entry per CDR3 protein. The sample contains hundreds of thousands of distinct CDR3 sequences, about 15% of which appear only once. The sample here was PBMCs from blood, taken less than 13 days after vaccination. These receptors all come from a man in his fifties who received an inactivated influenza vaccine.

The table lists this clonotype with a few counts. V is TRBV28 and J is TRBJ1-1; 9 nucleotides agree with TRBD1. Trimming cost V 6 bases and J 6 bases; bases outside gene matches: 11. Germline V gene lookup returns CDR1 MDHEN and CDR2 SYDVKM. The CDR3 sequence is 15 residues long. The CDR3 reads CASSQTGGATSEAFF. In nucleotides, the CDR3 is TGTGCCAGCAGCCAAACAGGGGGCGCAACCTCTGAAGCTTTCTTT.

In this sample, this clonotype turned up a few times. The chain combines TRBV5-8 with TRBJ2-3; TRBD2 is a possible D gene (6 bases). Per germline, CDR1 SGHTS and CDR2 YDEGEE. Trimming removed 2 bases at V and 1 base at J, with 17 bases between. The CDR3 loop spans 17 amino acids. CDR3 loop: CASSFRPGRLGTDTQYF. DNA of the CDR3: TGTGCCAGCAGCTTTCGACCAGGGAGGTTGGGCACAGATACGCAGTATTTT. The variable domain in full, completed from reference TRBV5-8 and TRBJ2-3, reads EAGVTQSPTHLIKTRGQQATLRCSPISGHTSVYWYQQALGLGLQFLLWYDEGEERNRGNFPPRFSGRQFPNYSSELNVNALELEDSALYLCASSFRPGRLGTDTQYFGPGTRLTVL.

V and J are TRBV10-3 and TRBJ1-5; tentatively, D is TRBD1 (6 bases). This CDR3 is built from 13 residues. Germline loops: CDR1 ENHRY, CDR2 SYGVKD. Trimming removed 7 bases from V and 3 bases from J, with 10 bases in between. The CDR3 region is CAINGQPNQPQHF. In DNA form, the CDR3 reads TGTGCCATCAATGGACAGCCCAATCAGCCCCAGCATTTT.

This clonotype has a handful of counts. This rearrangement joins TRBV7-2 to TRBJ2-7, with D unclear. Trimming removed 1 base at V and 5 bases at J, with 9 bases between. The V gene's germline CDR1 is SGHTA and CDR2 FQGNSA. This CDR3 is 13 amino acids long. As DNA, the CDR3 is TGTGCCAGCAGCTTAGGTGGCGTCCACGAGCAGTACTTC. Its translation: CASSLGGVHEQYF.

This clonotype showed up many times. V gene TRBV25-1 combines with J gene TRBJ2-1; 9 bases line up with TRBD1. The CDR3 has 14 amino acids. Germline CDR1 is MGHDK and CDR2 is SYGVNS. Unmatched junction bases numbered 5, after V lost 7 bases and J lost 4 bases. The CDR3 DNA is TGTGCCAGCATGGGACAGGGATTTTACAATGAGCAGTTCTTC. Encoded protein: CASMGQGFYNEQFF.